This TCR beta chain was retrieved from a study of blood T cell repertoires in COVID-19. The CDR3 is 15 residues long. Germline-derived CDR1 and CDR2 are SGHNT and YYREEE (reference sequence). With 4 bases removed from V and 3 bases from J, the gap between germline ends came to 16 bases. This table comes from immunoSEQ multiplex PCR, and its TCRdb copy is limited to in-frame clones, with some not included. The table has about 270,000 clones, 85% to 90% seen once. The V gene is TRBV5-4, the J gene TRBJ1-2, with D possibly TRBD1 on 5 matching bases. This receptor was obtained from a man aged 18 to 30 who had recovered from COVID-19. Sequencing was performed on PBMCs or T cells enriched from blood (not recorded which). Here the CDR3 reads CASSHPTGGDYGYTF. As DNA, the CDR3 is TGTGCCAGCAGCCACCCCACGGGGGGGGACTATGGCTACACCTTC.